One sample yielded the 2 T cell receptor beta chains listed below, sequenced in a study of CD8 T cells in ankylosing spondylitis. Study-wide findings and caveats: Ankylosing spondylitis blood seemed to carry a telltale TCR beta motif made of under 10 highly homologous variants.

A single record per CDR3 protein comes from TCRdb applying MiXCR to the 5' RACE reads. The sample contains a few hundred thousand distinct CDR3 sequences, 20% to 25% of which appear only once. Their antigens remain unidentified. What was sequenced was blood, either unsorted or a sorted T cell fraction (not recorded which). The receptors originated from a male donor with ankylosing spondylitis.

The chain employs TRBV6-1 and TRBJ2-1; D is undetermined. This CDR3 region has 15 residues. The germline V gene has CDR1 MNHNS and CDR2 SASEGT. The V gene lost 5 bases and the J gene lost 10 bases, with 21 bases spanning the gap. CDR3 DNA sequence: TGTGCCAGCAGTATGACAAGGGCCTTCTCGAAGGAGCAGTTCTTC. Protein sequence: CASSMTRAFSKEQFF.

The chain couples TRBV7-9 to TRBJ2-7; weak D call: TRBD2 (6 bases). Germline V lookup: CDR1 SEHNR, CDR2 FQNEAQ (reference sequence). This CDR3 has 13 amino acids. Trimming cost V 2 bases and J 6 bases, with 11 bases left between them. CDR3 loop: CASSLTGDSEQYF. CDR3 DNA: TGTGCCAGCAGCTTAACTGGGGACTCCGAGCAGTACTTC.